A selection of T cell receptor beta chains follows, all from one sample in a study of CD8+ T cells in alopecia areata. TCRdb's table, derived via immunoSEQ multiplex PCR, lists solely in-frame clones and lacks some. The sample yields over 150,000 clones, around three fifths seen once. This specimen was CD4+ T cells sorted from blood, taken at week 24, from a patient treated with tofacitinib. The source is a human donor with alopecia areata. Each CDR3 is given with its conserved first and last residue. A D gene is named only where the DNA matches it firmly. Part of the rows lack a size; the others show once, few, many or a class for expanded clones.

TRBV4-1	.	TRBJ2-5	.	CASSQEGSGSSQEETQYF
TRBV15	.	TRBJ2-2	.	CARGDGLFF
TRBV6-5	.	TRBJ2-1	TRBD2	CASSGTSGGAFEQFF
TRBV29-1	.	TRBJ2-3	.	CSVVVGGNVFTDTQYF
TRBV5-1	.	TRBJ1-2	.	CASSLASVYGYTF
TRBV18	.	TRBJ1-6	.	CASSTGAGVDSPLHF
TRBV29-1	few	TRBJ1-5	TRBD1	CSVRETGNQPQHF
TRBV19	.	TRBJ2-4	TRBD2	CASSRGDFVAKNIQYF
TRBV7-2	.	TRBJ1-6	.	CASSLTGPLGSPLHF
TRBV27	.	TRBJ2-3	TRBD2	CASSPLSGGAEKDTQYF
TRBV30	few	TRBJ1-2	TRBD1	CAWIRDSPTYGYTF
TRBV6-1	.	TRBJ2-2	TRBD2	CATPGGWYTGELFF
TRBV5-1	few	TRBJ1-2	.	CASSPGVATYGYTF
TRBV15	.	TRBJ2-3	TRBD1	CATSRVQRQGTQYF
TRBV29-1	.	TRBJ2-1	.	CSVSSYVLNEQFF
TRBV7-9	few	TRBJ2-7	.	CASSRAYEQYF
TRBV29-1	.	TRBJ1-1	.	CSVGREDTEAFF
TRBV6-6	.	TRBJ2-7	.	CASSFLSSYEQYF
TRBV29-1	.	TRBJ1-5	TRBD1	CSASRDSDQPQHF
TRBV10-3	few	TRBJ2-1	TRBD2	CAIRIGTSGGNEQFF
TRBV2	.	TRBJ1-5	.	CASSAGGRQPQHF
TRBV2	.	TRBJ1-1	.	CASSEALRARAFF
TRBV30	.	TRBJ2-3	TRBD1	CAWRTGGSADTQYF
TRBV30	.	TRBJ1-1	TRBD1	CAWSYRGNTEAFF
TRBV12-5	once	TRBJ2-1	.	CASGVEGTYNEQFF
TRBV29-1	.	TRBJ2-4	.	CSVEEQTTVLAKNIQYF
TRBV4-1	.	TRBJ1-1	.	CASSQVMGTEAFF
TRBV23-1	.	TRBJ2-3	.	CASSQSRGDTQYF
TRBV29-1	once	TRBJ2-3	TRBD2	CSVGTSGGATDTQYF
TRBV20-1	.	TRBJ2-5	.	CSLQTGETQYF
TRBV6-1	.	TRBJ2-7	TRBD2	CASNLGGARYEQYF
TRBV30	.	TRBJ2-5	.	CAWSALESETQYF
TRBV4-1	.	TRBJ2-3	TRBD2	CASSFGRGGADTQYF
TRBV25-1	.	TRBJ2-7	TRBD1	CASSDTGATSYEQYF
TRBV5-1	.	TRBJ1-6	.	CASATENSPLHF
TRBV18	.	TRBJ1-1	.	CASSGQRMNTEAFF
TRBV5-1	.	TRBJ1-6	TRBD1	CASSSRQGLRDSPLHF
TRBV7-9	.	TRBJ1-2	.	CASSLVRTGGYTF
TRBV11-3	.	TRBJ1-1	.	CASSVTGITEAFF
TRBV5-6	.	TRBJ2-3	.	CASSLARAADTQYF
TRBV29-1	.	TRBJ2-2	TRBD1	CSGHRGTGELFF
TRBV4-2	.	TRBJ2-4	.	CASSQEWAGTSDIQYF
TRBV6-5	few	TRBJ2-1	.	CASSQPGLSYNEQFF
TRBV2	few	TRBJ1-5	.	CASSDSGRGQPQHF
TRBV6-5	few	TRBJ1-6	.	CASVGSGPLHF